Below are 5 T cell receptor beta chains sequenced from a single sample in a study of blood T cell repertoires in COVID-19. The repertoire was sequenced with immunoSEQ multiplex PCR; TCRdb's copy has only in-frame clones and lacks some. This table has under 300,000 clones, around 86% appearing once. Sample: peripheral blood. These receptors all stem from a man older than 75 with acute or convalescent COVID-19.

In this sample, this clone turned up a few times. The rearrangement joins TRBV11-2 to TRBJ1-1; the D gene is possibly TRBD1 (5 bases). The CDR3 has 15 amino acids. CDR1 SGHAT and CDR2 FQNNGV come from the germline V gene. V dropped 3 bases and J dropped 1 base, with 12 bases sitting between them. The CDR3 here is CASSFLQVKNTEAFF. As DNA, the CDR3 is TGTGCCAGCAGCTTTCTACAGGTAAAGAACACTGAAGCTTTCTTT.

The chain uses TRBV7-9 and TRBJ2-7; no reliable D call. Trimming took 4 bases from V and 4 from J, leaving 14 bases between them. The V gene's germline CDR1 is SEHNR and CDR2 FQNEAQ (reference sequence). This CDR3 is built from 14 residues. CDR3 DNA sequence: TGTGCCAGCAGCTCCTCTACAAGACTTTACGAGCAGTACTTC. Its protein is CASSSSTRLYEQYF.

Note on this clone: In the same sample, other DNA sequences code for this CDR3. The chain carries TRBV7-2 and TRBJ2-7; 8 positions agree with TRBD1. In germline, CDR1 is SGHTA, CDR2 FQGNSA. CDR3 length equals 14 residues. Trimming removed 2 bases from V and 1 base from J; junction bases left unmatched: 1. This chain's CDR3 is CASSLTGGSYEQYF. For the CDR3, the DNA is TGTGCCAGCAGCTTAACAGGGGGATCCTACGAGCAGTACTTC.

This rearrangement joins TRBV5-1 to TRBJ1-3; maybe TRBD1 (5 bases). Germline V gene data show CDR1 as SGHRS and CDR2 as YFSETQ. CDR3 length equals 16 residues. Trimming left V 0 bases short and J 0 bases short, with 10 bases between. The CDR3 DNA is TGCGCCAGCAGCTTGGGGGGCCAGTCCTCTGGAAACACCATATATTTT. Translation: CASSLGGQSSGNTIYF.

The chain employs TRBV5-1 and TRBJ1-1; D remains unclear. The CDR3 has 14 residues. Trimming left V 4 bases short and J 0 bases short, with 10 bases between. Germline V lookup: CDR1 SGHRS, CDR2 YFSETQ. The CDR3 sequence is CASSSSGMNTEAFF. In nucleotides, the CDR3 is TGCGCCAGCAGCAGCTCAGGTATGAACACTGAAGCTTTCTTT.